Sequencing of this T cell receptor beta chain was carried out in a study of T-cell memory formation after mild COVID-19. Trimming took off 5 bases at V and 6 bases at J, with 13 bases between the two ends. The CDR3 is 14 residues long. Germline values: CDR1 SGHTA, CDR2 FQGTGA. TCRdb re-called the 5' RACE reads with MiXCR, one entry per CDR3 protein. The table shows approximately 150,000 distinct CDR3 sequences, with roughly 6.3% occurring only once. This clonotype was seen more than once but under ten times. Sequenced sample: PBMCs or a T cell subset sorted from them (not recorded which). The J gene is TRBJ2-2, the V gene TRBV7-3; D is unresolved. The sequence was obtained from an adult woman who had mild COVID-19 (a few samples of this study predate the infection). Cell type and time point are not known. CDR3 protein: CASSLSAGPGELFF. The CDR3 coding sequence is TGTGCCAGCAGCCTATCGGCCGGGCCCGGGGAGCTGTTTTTT.